A single sample gave rise to the 27 T cell receptor beta chains below, sequenced in a study of sequential checkpoint blockade in melanoma. Only in-frame clones appear in the TCRdb table, and some are missing; sequencing was by immunoSEQ multiplex PCR. The data contain under 5,500 clones, less than 80% of them singletons. Treatment reported: randomized to nivolumab then ipilimumab (arm A) or the reverse (arm B). The material was CD8+ T cells sorted from blood (inferred from file names), obtained from a patient given nivolumab and ipilimumab in sequence. These receptor sequences come from a human patient with melanoma. Some clones in this sample may be carry-over from other donors' samples.

This sequence joins TRBV29-1 and TRBJ2-3; TRBD1 is a possible D gene (6 bases). V dropped 2 bases and J dropped 3 bases, with 12 bases sitting between them. Germline V gene sequence: CDR1 SQVTM, CDR2 ANQGSEA. This CDR3 has 14 amino acids. The CDR3 coding sequence is TGCAGCGTTGAATTGGCCGGACAGACAGATACGCAGTATTTT. It specifies CSVELAGQTDTQYF.

This clone has more than one count but fewer than ten. The chain uses TRBV6-5 and TRBJ1-2, with 11 bases fitting TRBD1. Germline assignment: CDR1 MNHEY and CDR2 SVGAGI. J was trimmed by 0 bases and V by 2 bases; bases with no gene match: 2. The CDR3 totals 16 residues. The CDR3 region is CASSYGTGGSNYGYTF. The CDR3 DNA follows: TGTGCCAGCAGTTACGGGACAGGGGGTTCTAACTATGGCTACACCTTC.

The genes are TRBV7-2 and TRBJ1-1; 8 bases are a match to TRBD1. J lost 5 bases, V lost 5 bases, and 7 bases had no gene match. CDR1 and CDR2 from the germline V gene are SGHTA and FQGNSA. This CDR3 has 14 residues. CDR3 in amino acids: CASSPRTGRTEAFF. Written as DNA, the CDR3 is TGTGCCAGCAGCCCCCGGACAGGGAGAACTGAAGCTTTCTTT.

The genes are TRBV7-9 and TRBJ1-4, with TRBD1 identical over 11 bases. The CDR3 runs 16 residues. V shed 5 bases and J 8 bases; nucleotides not matched to a gene: 10. Germline CDR1 and CDR2: SEHNR and FQNEAQ (reference sequence). CDR3 in DNA: TGTGCCAGCAGCCACGGGACAGGGGGTTTTGGCGAAAAACTGTTTTTT. Encoded protein: CASSHGTGGFGEKLFF. Together with reference TRBV7-9 and TRBJ1-4, the CDR3 gives the full variable domain: DTGVSQNPRHKITKRGQNVTFRCDPISEHNRLYWYRQTLGQGPEFLTYFQNEAQLEKSRLLSDRFSAERPKGSFSTLEIQRTEQGDSAMYLCASSHGTGGFGEKLFFGSGTQLSVL.

This sequence joins TRBV4-3 and TRBJ2-3; 7 bases line up with TRBD2. V trimming: 0 bases; J trimming: 0 bases; junction bases outside the gene matches: 9. Germline V gene data show CDR1 as LGHNA and CDR2 as YSLEER. The CDR3 is 18 amino acids. The CDR3 here is CASSQDLASGGSTDTQYF. CDR3 in DNA: TGCGCCAGCAGCCAAGATCTGGCTAGCGGAGGTAGCACAGATACGCAGTATTTT.

The J gene is TRBJ1-2, the V gene TRBV4-3; D is ambiguous. The germline gives CDR1 LGHNA, CDR2 YSLEER. The CDR3 covers 16 residues. The germline V and J ends were trimmed by 0 bases and 0 bases, with 11 bases remaining between them. CDR3 bases: TGCGCCAGCAGCCAAGAGGGCATAGGCTCTAACTATGGCTACACCTTC. Protein product: CASSQEGIGSNYGYTF.

This clone was observed a single time. The rearrangement joins TRBV9 to TRBJ2-3, with a weak D call TRBD2 (5 bases). CDR3 length equals 14 residues. V lost 0 bases, J lost 0 bases, and 5 bases lay in between. Germline CDR1 and CDR2: SGDLS and YYNGEE. The CDR3 reads CASSVGTSTDTQYF. As DNA, the CDR3 is TGTGCCAGCAGCGTAGGGACTAGCACAGATACGCAGTATTTT.

The chain combines TRBV6-6 with TRBJ2-1, with 7 bases aligning to TRBD2. Germline lookup yields CDR1 MNHNY and CDR2 SVGAGI (reference sequence). The V gene end was trimmed by 7 bases and the J gene end by 7 bases; junction bases not matched to a gene: 13. CDR3 length: 15 amino acids. CDR3 residues: CASKIRGGPENEQFF. The CDR3 DNA follows: TGTGCCAGCAAAATCCGCGGGGGACCTGAGAATGAGCAGTTCTTC.

This rearrangement joins TRBV6-1 to TRBJ1-2, with D tentatively TRBD1 (6 bases). The germline gives CDR1 MNHNS, CDR2 SASEGT. Trimming removed 0 bases at V and 4 bases at J, with 9 bases between. This CDR3 contains 14 residues. The CDR3 sequence: CASSEAYRVYGYTF. CDR3 in DNA: TGTGCCAGCAGTGAAGCGTACAGGGTCTATGGCTACACCTTC.

This clone was found a few times. V and J are TRBV23-1 and TRBJ1-1; D unresolved. TRBV23-1 is an ORF for which the function is uncertain. There are 13 residues in the CDR3. V was trimmed by 6 bases and J by 1 base, leaving 9 bases between them. The CDR3 here is CASSPNRNTEAFF. The DNA of the CDR3 is TGCGCCAGCAGCCCTAATAGGAACACTGAAGCTTTCTTT.

The V and J genes are TRBV5-4 and TRBJ2-1; D unclear. The germline gives CDR1 SGHNT, CDR2 YYREEE (reference sequence). V gave up 1 base and J gave up 9 bases, with 11 bases separating them. This CDR3 spans 13 amino acids. This chain's CDR3 is CASSLLRSGEQFF. The DNA of the CDR3 is TGTGCCAGCAGCTTGTTGCGGAGTGGTGAGCAGTTCTTC.

The chain has TRBV5-1 and TRBJ2-7, with D possibly being TRBD1 (5 bases). Germline assignment: CDR1 SGHRS and CDR2 YFSETQ. V lost 0 bases, J lost 4 bases, and 14 bases lay in between. The CDR3 has 15 amino acids. CDR3 protein: CASSLDSTRAYEQYF. The CDR3 region has the DNA TGCGCCAGCAGCTTGGACAGCACCAGGGCGTACGAGCAGTACTTC.

This rearrangement joins TRBV5-1 to TRBJ1-3; 7 nucleotides align to TRBD1. This CDR3 is built from 15 residues. Germline loops: CDR1 SGHRS, CDR2 YFSETQ. The ends lost 3 bases at V and 4 bases at J; junction bases unmatched: 7. CDR3 bases: TGCGCCAGCAGCTCCGCCCCGGGACAGGGAAACACCATATATTTT. Translation gives CASSSAPGQGNTIYF.

The chain has TRBV9 and TRBJ2-2, with 10 bases matching TRBD2. In germline, CDR1 is SGDLS, CDR2 YYNGEE. The trim removed 0 bases at V and 4 bases at J, leaving 6 bases unmatched. This CDR3 contains 17 residues. In DNA form, the CDR3 reads TGTGCCAGCAGCGTAGGTCTAGCGGGGGACCTCACCGGGGAGCTGTTTTTT. It translates to CASSVGLAGDLTGELFF.

The chain couples TRBV10-3 to TRBJ2-1; D unclear. Germline-derived CDR1 and CDR2 are ENHRY and SYGVKD. V was cut by 0 bases and J by 0 bases, with 12 bases left in between. This CDR3 region has 17 residues. The CDR3 region has the DNA TGTGCCATCAGTGAGTCGATGGCAGCTAGCTCCTACAATGAGCAGTTCTTC. This codes for CAISESMAASSYNEQFF.

This clone was recorded a few times. The chain employs TRBV9 and TRBJ2-3; D is undetermined. The CDR3 is 14 amino acids. CDR1 SGDLS and CDR2 YYNGEE come from the germline V gene. Trimming pared 0 bases from V and 4 bases from J, leaving 9 bases between. As DNA, the CDR3 is TGTGCCAGCAGCGTAGCTTTGGGCGCAGATACGCAGTATTTT. It codes for CASSVALGADTQYF.

Only a few counts were recorded for this clone. The chain joins TRBV29-1 to TRBJ2-4, with a possible D match to TRBD1 (6 bases). The germline V and J ends were trimmed by 2 bases and 8 bases, with 19 bases remaining between them. Germline CDR1 is SQVTM and CDR2 is ANQGSEA. There are 15 residues in the CDR3. The CDR3, as DNA: TGCAGCGTTGAAACGCAGGGTATGGGGGCTGACATTCAGTACTTC. It encodes CSVETQGMGADIQYF.

V and J are TRBV29-1 and TRBJ2-7, with 11 bases that match TRBD2. After removal of 6 bases from V and 6 bases from J, the junction contained 10 bases not matched to a gene. The germline V gene encodes CDR1 SQVTM and CDR2 ANQGSEA. There are 14 residues in the CDR3. The chain's CDR3 is CSVQGVGTSGEQYF. Here the CDR3 DNA reads TGCAGCGTCCAAGGAGTCGGGACTAGCGGCGAGCAGTACTTC.

The genes are TRBV6-5 and TRBJ1-1, with D possibly TRBD1 on 5 matching bases. CDR1 is MNHEY and CDR2 is SVGAGI in the germline V gene. This CDR3 spans 11 amino acids. In DNA form, the CDR3 reads TGTGCGGCCGCGGGGGGCACTGAAGCTTTCTTT. Its protein is CAAAGGTEAFF.

This clone was found once. The chain recombines TRBV19 with TRBJ2-5; TRBD1 aligns across 8 bases. With V trimmed by 4 bases and J by 2 bases, 18 bases remained unmatched. CDR3 size: 19 residues. Germline V CDR1 and CDR2: LNHDA, SQIVND (reference sequence). CDR3 in amino acids: CASSNYRDRSRSAQETQYF. CDR3 sequence (DNA): TGTGCCAGTAGTAACTACCGGGACAGGTCCAGGTCGGCACAAGAGACCCAGTACTTC.

The DNA for the CDR3 is TGCGCCAGCAGCCACGGGGGGGCCGCCAATGAGCAGTTCTTC. The encoded protein is CASSHGGAANEQFF. The chain combines TRBV4-3 with TRBJ2-1; 8 positions match TRBD2. The CDR3 is 14 amino acids. Per the germline V gene, CDR1 is LGHNA and CDR2 is YSLEER. The junction had 4 bases not matched to a gene; V was cut back by 3 bases and J by 6 bases.

The genes are TRBV6-6 and TRBJ1-1; weak D call: TRBD1 (6 bases). V lost 6 bases and J 2 bases, leaving 10 bases between the germline ends. Germline loops: CDR1 MNHNY, CDR2 SVGAGI (reference sequence). CDR3 length: 13 residues. CDR3 residues: CASRTGPNTEAFF. Here the CDR3 DNA reads TGTGCCAGCAGGACAGGACCTAACACTGAAGCTTTCTTT.

The V and J genes are TRBV7-9 and TRBJ2-5, with TRBD2 matching over 9 bases. Germline V gene data show CDR1 as SEHNR and CDR2 as FQNEAQ (reference sequence). V trimming: 2 bases; J trimming: 3 bases; junction bases outside the gene matches: 4. The CDR3 sequence is 15 residues long. The CDR3 reads CASSLRIAGEETQYF. Written as DNA, the CDR3 is TGTGCCAGCAGCTTAAGAATAGCGGGGGAAGAGACCCAGTACTTC.

Worth noting for this clone: At one of its ends the junction is not consistent with the germline gene, which may arise from a read error. This rearrangement joins TRBV7-7 to TRBJ2-5, with D unclear. The CDR3 consists of 13 residues. Germline loops: CDR1 SSHAT, CDR2 FNYEAQ (reference sequence). The CDR3 coding sequence is TGTGCTAGCAGCTTCACTTACCAAGAGACCCAGTACTTC. Encoded protein: CASSFTYQETQYF.

V and J are TRBV28 and TRBJ1-2; 9 positions agree with TRBD1. The trim removed 6 bases at V and 0 bases at J, leaving 5 bases unmatched. The germline V gene has CDR1 MDHEN and CDR2 SYDVKM. The CDR3 is 15 residues long. Written as DNA, the CDR3 is TGTGCCAGCAGCCCCGGACAGGGGCCTAACTATGGCTACACCTTC. Amino acid sequence: CASSPGQGPNYGYTF.

The chain joins TRBV4-3 to TRBJ1-2, with a possible D match to TRBD1 (5 bases). Germline CDR1 and CDR2: LGHNA and YSLEER. Trimming took off 2 bases at V and 4 bases at J, with 17 bases between the two ends. The CDR3 has 16 residues. The DNA of the CDR3 is TGCGCCAGCAGCCAACAATCAACAGGCGGCCCCTATGGCTACACCTTC. This gives the protein CASSQQSTGGPYGYTF.

This chain joins TRBV21-1 and TRBJ2-7; no DNA check was done on the table's D call, TRBD1. TRBV21-1 is recorded as a pseudogene. CDR3 length equals 17 residues. CDR3 protein: CASSQVVGTAKTYEQYF. CDR3 nucleotides: TGTGCCAGCAGCCAAGTCGTAGGGACAGCAAAGACCTACGAGCAGTACTTC.